These 21 T cell receptor beta chains were all obtained from the same sample, sequenced in a study of blood T cell repertoires in COVID-19. Sequencing was performed with immunoSEQ multiplex PCR; in TCRdb, only in-frame clones are kept and a portion is missing. Among some 130,000 clones, approximately 82% were seen once, and the ten largest hold over 9.5%. The sequenced sample was peripheral blood. These receptors originate from a man aged 55 to 70 who had recovered from COVID-19.

This chain connects TRBV4-3 to TRBJ2-5; TRBD2 is a possible D gene (5 bases). Per germline, CDR1 LGHNA and CDR2 YSLEER. The CDR3 consists of 15 residues. V shed 0 bases and J shed 3 bases, with 11 bases lying between them. CDR3 DNA sequence: TGCGCCAGCAGCCAAGATGGGCTAGCAGAAGAGACCCAGTACTTC. Protein product: CASSQDGLAEETQYF.

The genes are TRBV28 and TRBJ2-3, with 7 bases fitting TRBD1. With V trimmed by 8 bases and J by 5 bases, 7 bases remained unmatched. The CDR3 extends over 13 amino acids. Germline V CDR1 and CDR2: MDHEN, SYDVKM. The CDR3 loop is CASEDRQGDTQYF. CDR3 DNA: TGTGCCAGCGAGGACCGACAGGGAGATACGCAGTATTTT.

This clone was observed a single time. The rearrangement joins TRBV7-6 to TRBJ2-7; D might be TRBD2 (5 bases). Looked up from germline, CDR1 is SGHVS and CDR2 is FNYEAQ. Trimming removed 5 bases at V and 0 bases at J, with 14 bases between. The CDR3 totals 15 residues. CDR3 bases: TGTGCCAGCAGCAAGAGCGGCCTACACTCCTACGAGCAGTACTTC. It yields the protein CASSKSGLHSYEQYF.

This rearrangement joins TRBV5-1 to TRBJ1-1; no reliable D call. V lost 4 bases to trimming and J lost 4 bases, with 11 bases between them. The CDR3 totals 13 residues. Germline CDR1 SGHRS, CDR2 YFSETQ. The CDR3: CASSSNVGTEAFF. Written as DNA, the CDR3 is TGCGCCAGCAGCAGCAATGTTGGCACTGAAGCTTTCTTT.

V usage is TRBV6-4 and J usage is TRBJ2-1; a weak D match, TRBD2 (6 bases). CDR3 size: 15 residues. V was clipped by 5 bases and J by 4 bases, with 15 bases between them. CDR1 MRHNA and CDR2 SNTAGT come from the germline V gene. The CDR3 DNA reads TGTGCCAGCAGTATCGGGGGTTACGGTTACAATGAGCAGTTCTTC. Its protein is CASSIGGYGYNEQFF.

This clone showed up many times. This sequence joins TRBV23-1 and TRBJ2-7, with D unresolved. TRBV23-1 is sorted into the ORF group, with uncertain function. This CDR3 is 14 amino acids long. The V end lost 0 bases, the J end lost 1 base, and 7 bases lay between the germline ends. DNA for the CDR3: TGCGCCAGCAGTCAATCGAGGCAGTCCTACGAGCAGTACTTC. Translation: CASSQSRQSYEQYF.

The chain carries TRBV11-2 and TRBJ2-3; 8 bases line up with TRBD2. The CDR3 covers 17 residues. Losses at the gene ends were 4 bases for V and 1 base for J; bases not matched to a gene: 10. Germline V gene sequence: CDR1 SGHAT, CDR2 FQNNGV. CDR3 in amino acids: CASSSPRGRRGTDTQYF. CDR3 in DNA: TGTGCCAGCAGCTCGCCCCGCGGGAGGAGGGGCACAGATACGCAGTATTTT.

The chain joins TRBV19 to TRBJ1-6; 8 bases line up with TRBD1. The CDR3 has 14 amino acids. V lost 4 bases to trimming and J lost 8 bases; unmatched junction nucleotides: 4. Germline V gives CDR1 LNHDA, CDR2 SQIVND (reference sequence). Here the CDR3 DNA reads TGTGCCAGTAGTAGGGACAGGAACGATTCACCCCTCCACTTT. It codes for CASSRDRNDSPLHF.

The genes are TRBV3-1 (or the pseudogene TRBV3-2) and TRBJ2-3, with a tentative D call TRBD2 (6 bases). Germline lookup yields CDR1 LGHDT and CDR2 YNNKEL (reference sequence). The CDR3 is 14 amino acids. V dropped 3 bases and J dropped 0 bases, with 7 bases sitting between them. As DNA, the CDR3 is TGTGCCAGCAGCCACGGGGGTAGCACAGATACGCAGTATTTT. It translates to CASSHGGSTDTQYF.

The chain is built from TRBV18 and TRBJ1-5, with 7 bases lining up with TRBD1. The V and J ends lost 2 bases and 7 bases, in that order; junction bases with no gene match: 2. The CDR3 totals 13 residues. CDR1 is KGHSH, CDR2 LQKENI, per germline. CDR3 bases: TGTGCCAGCTCACCAACAGGGGACCAGCCCCAGCATTTT. Its translation: CASSPTGDQPQHF.

The genes are TRBV30 and TRBJ2-1; possibly TRBD2 for D (6 bases). Germline assignment: CDR1 GTSNPN and CDR2 SVGIG (reference sequence). The CDR3 runs to 13 residues. V shed 0 bases and J shed 12 bases, with 15 bases lying between them. CDR3 residues: CAWSVKVGAGQFF. The CDR3 bases are TGTGCCTGGAGTGTGAAGGTGGGAGCGGGGCAGTTCTTC.

This clone was counted a single time. The chain joins TRBV7-2 to TRBJ1-5; 10 positions match TRBD1. CDR3 length equals 15 residues. Germline V gene sequence: CDR1 SGHTA, CDR2 FQGNSA. Trimming cost V 4 bases and J 4 bases; bases outside gene matches: 4. CDR3 region: CASSYRTGGNQPQHF. The CDR3 region has the DNA TGTGCCAGCAGCTATCGGACAGGGGGGAATCAGCCCCAGCATTTT. Supplemented by reference TRBV7-2 and TRBJ1-5, the full variable domain reads GAGVSQSPSNKVTEKGKDVELRCDPISGHTALYWYRQSLGQGLEFLIYFQGNSAPDKSGLPSDRFSAERTGGSVSTLTIQRTQQEDSAVYLCASSYRTGGNQPQHFGDGTRLSIL.

This clone was seen just once. CDR3 coding DNA: TGTGCCAGCAGCCATACGGGAGGCCTGAACACTGAAGCTTTCTTT. Translation: CASSHTGGLNTEAFF. The V and J genes are TRBV3-1 (or the pseudogene TRBV3-2) and TRBJ1-1; D not certain. Germline V CDR1 and CDR2: LGHDT, YNNKEL (reference sequence). The CDR3 is 15 residues long. The V and J ends lost 3 bases and 0 bases respectively, with 11 bases between them.

There are many counts of this clone. CDR3 nucleotide sequence: TGTGCCTGGAGTGGGACTGTGAACACTGAAGCTTTCTTT. Translation: CAWSGTVNTEAFF. This chain uses TRBV30 with TRBJ1-1; D gene uncertain. V dropped 1 base and J dropped 0 bases, with 6 bases sitting between them. Germline values: CDR1 GTSNPN, CDR2 SVGIG (reference sequence). This CDR3 is 13 amino acids long.

The V gene is TRBV28, the J gene TRBJ2-5, with unresolved D. The CDR3 is 11 amino acids. Germline CDR1 and CDR2: MDHEN and SYDVKM. V shed 3 bases and J shed 3 bases, with 2 bases lying between them. In nucleotides, the CDR3 is TGTGCCAGCAGTTTCGAAGAGACCCAGTACTTC. This codes for CASSFEETQYF.

This clone was recorded a few times. CDR3 residues: CASSLAAGTRYGYTF. CDR3 bases: TGTGCCAGCAGCTTAGCGGCAGGAACCCGTTATGGCTACACCTTC. J is TRBJ1-2 and V is TRBV7-2; no clear D gene. The germline V and J ends were trimmed by 0 bases and 5 bases, with 13 bases remaining between them. Germline V gives CDR1 SGHTA, CDR2 FQGNSA. This CDR3 has 15 amino acids.

The chain uses TRBV2 and TRBJ1-5; TRBD1 aligns across 10 bases. V shed 5 bases, J shed 6 bases, and the junction held 4 bases outside the gene matches. This CDR3 contains 14 residues. Germline CDR1 is SNHLY and CDR2 is FYNNEI. CDR3 in DNA: TGTGCCAGCAGTAAGACAGGGGGCGTTCAGCCCCAGCATTTT. Translated, it gives CASSKTGGVQPQHF. Filled out from reference TRBV2 and TRBJ1-5, the complete variable domain reads EPEVTQTPSHQVTQMGQEVILRCVPISNHLYFYWYRQILGQKVEFLVSFYNNEISEKSEIFDDQFSVERPDGSNFTLKIRSTKLEDSAMYFCASSKTGGVQPQHFGDGTRLSIL.

The chain joins TRBV7-2 to TRBJ2-3; D possibly corresponds to TRBD2 (6 bases). This CDR3 contains 14 residues. Germline V gene sequence: CDR1 SGHTA, CDR2 FQGNSA. V lost 5 bases and J lost 2, with 11 bases in between. CDR3 in amino acids: CASSRDSNTDTQYF. CDR3 nucleotides: TGTGCCAGCAGCCGGGACTCCAACACAGATACGCAGTATTTT.

The CDR3 region has the DNA TGTGCCTGGAGTGTGACAGGGGGATCTTCACCCCTCCACTTT. Its translation: CAWSVTGGSSPLHF. This rearrangement joins TRBV30 to TRBJ1-6; 9 positions agree with TRBD1. This CDR3 is built from 14 residues. Germline values: CDR1 GTSNPN, CDR2 SVGIG (reference sequence). V gave up 0 bases and J gave up 9 bases; unmatched junction bases: 3. Complete variable domain (other parts from reference TRBV30 and TRBJ1-6): SQTIHQWPATLVQPVGSPLSLECTVEGTSNPNLYWYRQAAGRGLQLLFYSVGIGQISSEVPQNLSASRPQDRQFILSSKKLLLSDSGFYLCAWSVTGGSSPLHFGNGTRLTVT.

The sample holds many counts of this clone. This rearrangement joins TRBV28 to TRBJ2-4; tentatively, D is TRBD1 (6 bases). CDR1 and CDR2 from the germline V gene are MDHEN and SYDVKM. Between the trimmed V and J ends, which lost 2 bases and 5 bases, there was a span of 10 bases. CDR3 size: 14 residues. The CDR3 bases are TGTGCCAGCAGTTTAGGACAGACGCAAAACATTCAGTACTTC. Its protein product is CASSLGQTQNIQYF.

This rearrangement joins TRBV28 to TRBJ1-5, with TRBD1 identical over 7 bases. Germline assignment: CDR1 MDHEN and CDR2 SYDVKM. There are 18 residues in the CDR3. The V gene end was trimmed by 2 bases and the J gene end by 5 bases; junction bases not matched to a gene: 15. This CDR3 is CASSLVGVRQGRYQPQHF. The CDR3 DNA reads TGTGCCAGCAGTTTAGTTGGCGTCCGACAGGGCCGCTATCAGCCCCAGCATTTT.